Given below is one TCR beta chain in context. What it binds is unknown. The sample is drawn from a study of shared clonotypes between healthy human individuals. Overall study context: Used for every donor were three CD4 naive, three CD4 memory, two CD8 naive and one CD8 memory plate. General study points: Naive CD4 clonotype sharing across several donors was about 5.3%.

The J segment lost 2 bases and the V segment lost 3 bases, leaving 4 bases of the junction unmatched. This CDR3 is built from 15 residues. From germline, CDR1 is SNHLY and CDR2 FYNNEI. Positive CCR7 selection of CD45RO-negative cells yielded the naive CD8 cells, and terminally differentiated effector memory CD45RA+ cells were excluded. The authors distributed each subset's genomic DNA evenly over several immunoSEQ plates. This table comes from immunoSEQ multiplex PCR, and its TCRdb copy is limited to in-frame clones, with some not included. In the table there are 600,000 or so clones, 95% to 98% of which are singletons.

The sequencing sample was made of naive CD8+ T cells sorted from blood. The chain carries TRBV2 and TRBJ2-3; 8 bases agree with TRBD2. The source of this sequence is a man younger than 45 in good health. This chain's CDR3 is CASSEGLDPTDTQYF. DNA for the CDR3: TGTGCCAGCAGTGAGGGACTAGATCCCACAGATACGCAGTATTTT.